This T cell receptor beta chain was profiled in a study of T cells in Graves' hyperthyroidism and ophthalmopathy. V lost 7 bases, J lost 5 bases, and 10 bases stayed unmatched. Per the germline V gene, CDR1 is MNHNS and CDR2 is SASEGT. CDR3 length: 14 residues. Broader study findings: Model output signaled ophthalmopathy a median 6.5 months ahead of onset.

This clonotype was observed many times. Its antigen is undetermined. Patients aged 18 to 65 had newly diagnosed hyperthyroidism of under 2 months' duration. Diagnostic assessment was based on clinical symptoms, serum thyroxine and TRAb, thyroid ultrasound and orbital computed tomography. The PBMCs were sourced from fresh peripheral blood (about 9.7 ml). TCR beta CDR3 sequences were amplified from RNA transcripts. A first-round RT-PCR of the TCR CDR3 used the HTBI primer set. TCRdb reprocessed the multiplex PCR reads via MiXCR and lists one record per CDR3 protein. This sample yields fewer than 400,000 distinct CDR3 sequences, of which around 16% are seen a single time; around a third belongs to the top ten.

The TCR originated in a man under 40 with Graves' hyperthyroidism. The chain recombines TRBV6-1 with TRBJ2-7; 8 bases align to TRBD2. Sequenced material: blood. The CDR3 nucleotides are TGTGCCAGCAAGCGGGAGAAGAAGTACGACGAGCAGTACTTC. It specifies CASKREKKYDEQYF.